This T cell receptor beta chain is drawn from a study of T cell changes during pregnancy in multiple sclerosis. In its sample, this clone was seen once. Clones were sequenced by immunoSEQ multiplex PCR, and TCRdb holds only the in-frame ones, with some missing. The table lists roughly 37,000 clones, 90% to 95% of them singletons. Germline V lookup: CDR1 SGHRS, CDR2 YFSETQ. The CDR3 runs 14 residues. Germline trimming cut 3 bases from V and 3 bases from J; bases unmatched to any gene: 3. The sequence derives from a female donor in good health, enrolled as a control in a pregnancy study. The chain uses TRBV5-1 and TRBJ2-3; 8 bases align to TRBD1. Sequenced material: CD4+ T cells from peripheral blood mononuclear cells, taken in the second trimester of pregnancy. The CDR3 nucleotides are TGCGCCAGCAGCTCCAGGGGGCTAACAGATACGCAGTATTTT. Amino acids: CASSSRGLTDTQYF.